One T cell receptor (beta chain) is described in this entry. This specimen comes from a study of shared clonotypes between healthy human individuals. Deep-level settings were used for running the assay. Clones were read by immunoSEQ multiplex PCR, and TCRdb kept only the in-frame ones, dropping some. The table shows 640,000 or so clones, with 55% to 75% occurring only once. V lost 2 bases and J 4 bases, leaving 14 bases between the germline ends. CDR1 and CDR2 from the germline V gene are GTSNPN and SVGIG (reference sequence). The CDR3 is 14 amino acids. What was sequenced was memory CD4+ T cells sorted from blood. Regarding subset: CD45RA-negative fraction. This chain uses TRBV30 with TRBJ2-5; D may correspond to TRBD1 or TRBD2 (5 bases each). The receptor's source is a woman in her 30s in good health. CDR3 nucleotide sequence: TGTGCCTGGAGTCCCCCCGGGGACCCAGAGACCCAGTACTTC. This gives the protein CAWSPPGDPETQYF.